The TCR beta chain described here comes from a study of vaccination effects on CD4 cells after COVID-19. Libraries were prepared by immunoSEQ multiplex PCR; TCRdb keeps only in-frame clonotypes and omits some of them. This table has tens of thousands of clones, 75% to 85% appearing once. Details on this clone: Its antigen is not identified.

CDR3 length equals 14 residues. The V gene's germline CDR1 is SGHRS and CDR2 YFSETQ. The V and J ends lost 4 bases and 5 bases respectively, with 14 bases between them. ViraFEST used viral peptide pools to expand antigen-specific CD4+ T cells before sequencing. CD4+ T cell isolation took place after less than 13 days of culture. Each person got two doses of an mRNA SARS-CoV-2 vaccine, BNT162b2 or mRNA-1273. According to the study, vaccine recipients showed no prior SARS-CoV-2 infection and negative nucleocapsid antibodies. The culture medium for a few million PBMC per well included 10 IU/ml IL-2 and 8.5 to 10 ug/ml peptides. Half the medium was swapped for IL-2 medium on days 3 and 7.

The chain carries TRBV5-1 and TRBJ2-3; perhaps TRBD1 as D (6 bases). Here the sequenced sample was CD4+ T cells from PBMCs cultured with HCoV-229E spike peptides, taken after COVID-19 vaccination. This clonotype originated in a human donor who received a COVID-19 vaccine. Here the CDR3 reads CASSPGVGVDTQYF. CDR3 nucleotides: TGCGCCAGCAGCCCAGGGGTGGGAGTAGATACGCAGTATTTT.